The clone carrying this T cell receptor (beta chain) was observed at least ten times. Its antigen is currently unknown. This CDR3 is built from 12 residues. V lost 2 bases, J lost 7 bases, and 9 bases lay in between. Germline-derived CDR1 and CDR2 are SGHRS and YFSETQ. This record belongs to a study of spatial heterogeneity in lung cancer. Study results and caveats: Resection blood, more than follow-up blood, showed ubiquitous expanded tumor TCRs.

MiXCR, applied by TCRdb to the 5' RACE reads, yields one record per CDR3 protein. This sample has some 22,000 distinct CDR3 sequences, with roughly 4.7% found just once. Noted time point: sample taken at primary tumor resection. The sequence derives from a male donor with early-stage non-small cell lung cancer. The sequenced sample was PBMCs, obtained at surgery. J is TRBJ1-1 and V is TRBV5-1; D might be TRBD1 (5 bases). Written as DNA, the CDR3 is TGCGCCAGCAGCTTCCCAACAGGTGAAGCTTTCTTT. It yields the protein CASSFPTGEAFF. Variable domain in full (rest from reference TRBV5-1 and TRBJ1-1): KAGVTQTPRYLIKTRGQQVTLSCSPISGHRSVSWYQQTPGQGLQFLFEYFSETQRNKGNFPGRFSGRQFSNSRSEMNVSTLELGDSALYLCASSFPTGEAFFGQGTRLTVV.